This is a list of T cell receptor beta chains from one sample in a study of T-cell reconstitution after alpha-beta-depleted transplantation in children. MiXCR, applied by TCRdb to the PCR reads, yields one record per CDR3 protein. This table holds about 110,000 distinct CDR3 sequences, about 6% found once. The source was PBMCs, mostly from graft donor cells, collected 360 days after TCRalphabeta/CD19-depleted stem cell transplant. The source of these receptors is a male patient aged 2-15 years who had a stem cell transplant for acute lymphoblastic leukemia, so the T cells may come from the graft donor. Both conserved end residues are part of each CDR3. D genes are given only for firm matches. Size is stated for part of the rows, as once, few or many counts, or as a class when the clone is expanded.

j_call d_call v_call clone_size cdr3_length cdr3_nt cdr3_aa
TRBJ1-1 . TRBV6-1 . 15 TGTGCCAGCACCCTAACCCCAGCTCAAAGGACTGAAGCTTTCTTT CASTLTPAQRTEAFF
TRBJ1-5 . TRBV28 few 14 TGTGCCAGCAGTTTATTGGCGGGCAATCAGCCCCAGCATTTT CASSLLAGNQPQHF
TRBJ1-3 . TRBV7-9 . 13 TGTGCCAGCAGCTTGGAACCCGGAAACACCATATATTTT CASSLEPGNTIYF
TRBJ1-1 . TRBV6-5 . 13 TGTGCCAGCAGTTCGGGGGCAGGCACTGAAGCTTTCTTT CASSSGAGTEAFF
TRBJ2-5 TRBD2 TRBV12-3/TRBV12-4 . 19 TGTGCCAGCAGTACCGGACTAGCGGGAAGGACTGGGCACCAAGAGACCCAGTACTTC CASSTGLAGRTGHQETQYF
TRBJ2-1 . TRBV15 many 15 TGTGCCACCAGCAGAGATAGGACTGCTTACAATGAGCAGTTCTTC CATSRDRTAYNEQFF
TRBJ1-1 . TRBV4-3 . 15 TGCGCCAGCAGCCAAGAAACAACCTTGAACACTGAAGCTTTCTTT CASSQETTLNTEAFF
TRBJ2-3 TRBD2 TRBV6-2/TRBV6-3 few 15 TGTGCCAGCAGTTACCAGCGGGGGCCCTGGGATACGCAGTATTTT CASSYQRGPWDTQYF
TRBJ1-4 TRBD1 TRBV4-1 . 17 TGCGCCAGCAGCCAAGAAGGGACAGGGGGCCTTGGTGAAAAACTGTTTTTT CASSQEGTGGLGEKLFF
TRBJ2-7 TRBD1 TRBV5-6 . 15 TGTGCCAGCAGCGGGGACAGGGGGGCCTCCTACGAGCAGTACTTC CASSGDRGASYEQYF
TRBJ1-1 TRBD1 TRBV27 few 14 TGTGCCAGCAGTTTAAAGGCAGGGGGGACTGAAGCTTTCTTT CASSLKAGGTEAFF
TRBJ1-5 . TRBV28 few 18 TGTGCCAGCAGTTCCGGGACTGAAACTTCCGATAGCAATCAGCCCCAGCATTTT CASSSGTETSDSNQPQHF
TRBJ2-1 . TRBV28 few 13 TGTGCCAGCAGTTTCGGGCCGTTCAATGAGCAGTTCTTC CASSFGPFNEQFF
TRBJ2-5 . TRBV5-1 many 14 TGCGCCAGCAGCTTGTACCAGACAAGGGAGACCCAGTACTTC CASSLYQTRETQYF
TRBJ2-5 . TRBV28 many 13 TGTGCCAGCACCTCAGGGCGCCAAGAGACCCAGTACTTC CASTSGRQETQYF
TRBJ2-5 TRBD1 TRBV2 many 15 TGTGCCAGCAGTGTCGACAGGGGTTGGGAAGAGACCCAGTACTTC CASSVDRGWEETQYF
TRBJ1-1 TRBD1 TRBV7-9 few 15 TGTGCCAGCAGCTGGGGAGGACAGGGAGGACGTGAAGCTTTCTTT CASSWGGQGGREAFF
TRBJ1-2 . TRBV9 many 14 TGTGCCAGCAGCGGCTCCGGGACCGCCTATGGCTACACCTTC CASSGSGTAYGYTF
TRBJ2-2 TRBD2 TRBV4-3 many 19 TGCGCCAGCAGCCAGGGATTTCCTAGCGGGAGGAAGTACACCGGGGAGCTGTTTTTT CASSQGFPSGRKYTGELFF
TRBJ2-5 TRBD2 TRBV27 . 14 TGTGCCAGCAGCAGGACTAGCGTGGTAGAGACCCAGTACTTC CASSRTSVVETQYF
TRBJ2-1 . TRBV2 many 15 TGTGCCAGCAGTGAGGCGGCCATATGGGGCAATGAGCAGTTCTTC CASSEAAIWGNEQFF
TRBJ2-1 . TRBV7-9 many 15 TGTGCCAGCAGCTTAAGGGTACGGGATGTGAATGAGCAGTTCTTC CASSLRVRDVNEQFF
TRBJ2-4 TRBD1 TRBV29-1 few 18 TGCAGCGTTGGGGGAAGGACAGGGGTAGATGTAGCCAAAAACATTCAGTACTTC CSVGGRTGVDVAKNIQYF
TRBJ2-2 TRBD2 TRBV5-5 many 11 TGTGCCAGCAGCTTGGGCGGGGGGACCGCGTTT CASSLGGGTAF
TRBJ2-7 . TRBV6-1 few 15 TGTGCCAGCAGTGAAGCGCCCGGGAGCTCCTACGAGCAGTACTTC CASSEAPGSSYEQYF
TRBJ2-7 . TRBV28 many 13 TGTGCCAGCTTCAAGGGCGAAACCTACGAGCAGTACTTC CASFKGETYEQYF
TRBJ1-1 . TRBV7-2 . 13 TGTGCCAGCAGCTTCCCAGGGGCCACTGAAGCTTTCTTT CASSFPGATEAFF
TRBJ1-1 . TRBV6-2/TRBV6-3 . 11 TGTGCCAGCAGAACGGGACGGCAAGCTTTCTTT CASRTGRQAFF
TRBJ1-2 . TRBV6-2/TRBV6-3 . 14 TGTGCCAGCAGTTACCGTCTAGGGAAGGGTGGCTACACCTTC CASSYRLGKGGYTF
TRBJ1-2 . TRBV28 . 13 TGTGCCAGCAGTTTAATCCGGGACGGTGGCTACACCTTC CASSLIRDGGYTF
TRBJ2-7 . TRBV4-2 few 16 TGTGCCAGCAGCCAGCTTATGTCCGCGCGCCCCTACGAGCAGTACTTC CASSQLMSARPYEQYF
TRBJ2-5 TRBD1 TRBV20-1 many 14 TGCAGTGCTAACCGGGACAGGGGAAAAGAGACCCAGTACTTC CSANRDRGKETQYF
TRBJ2-3 . TRBV9 few 15 TGTGCCAGCAGCGTAGAAGGGCGGGGAAAGGATACGCAGTATTTT CASSVEGRGKDTQYF
TRBJ2-1 TRBD1 TRBV9 many 16 TGTGCCAGCAGCGTCTCCCGGGACAGGGTTGATGATGAGCAGTTCTTC CASSVSRDRVDDEQFF
TRBJ1-5 TRBD1 TRBV9 many 14 TGTGCCAGCAGCTTTCAGGGGGCGGGTCAGCCCCAGCATTTT CASSFQGAGQPQHF
TRBJ2-5 . TRBV7-9 many 11 TGTGCCAGCAGCTTAGATGAGACCCAGTACTTC CASSLDETQYF
TRBJ2-7 . TRBV4-3 many 14 TGCGCCAGCAGCCAAGGACAGTGGAACTACGAGCAGTACTTC CASSQGQWNYEQYF
TRBJ2-2 TRBD2 TRBV7-3 few 15 TGTGCCAGCAGCTTCTACACGGGGGGCACCGGGGAGCTGTTTTTT CASSFYTGGTGELFF
TRBJ2-1 TRBD2 TRBV20-1 many 16 TGCAGTGCTAGAGGCGGGGGGAGGTACAATAATCATGAGCAGTTCTTC CSARGGGRYNNHEQFF
TRBJ2-7 . TRBV29-1 many 12 TGCAGCGTTGAAGGGCCCGGGAACGAGCAGTACTTC CSVEGPGNEQYF
TRBJ1-2 TRBD1 TRBV7-9 few 16 TGTGCCAGCAGCTTCCGGGACAGGGTCCCGAACTATGGCTACACCTTC CASSFRDRVPNYGYTF
TRBJ2-1 TRBD2 TRBV4-1 few 16 TGCGCCAGCAGCCACCTACTAGCGGGAGGGAGGAATGAGCAGTTCTTC CASSHLLAGGRNEQFF
TRBJ1-6 TRBD1 TRBV20-1 many 17 TGCAGTGCTAGAGGCGTGGGACAGAGCTCCTATAATTCACCCCTCCACTTT CSARGVGQSSYNSPLHF
TRBJ1-4 TRBD1 TRBV6-2/TRBV6-3 . 15 TGTGCCAGCAGCGATCCGGGACAGCTAAATGAAAAACTGTTTTTT CASSDPGQLNEKLFF
TRBJ2-3 TRBD2 TRBV20-1 many 15 TGCAGTGCTCCCCCGGAGTGGCGGGGGGGGGATACGCAGTATTTT CSAPPEWRGGDTQYF
TRBJ2-7 TRBD1 TRBV7-6 . 14 TGTGCCAGCAGCTTGGGACAGGGGTTCAGGGAGCAGTACTTC CASSLGQGFREQYF
TRBJ1-1 . TRBV5-1 few 13 TGCGCCAGCAGCCCCTGGACAGACACTGAAGCTTTCTTT CASSPWTDTEAFF
TRBJ2-7 . TRBV28 many 14 TGTGCCAGCAGGGACACGGGGCACTTCTACGAGCAGTACTTC CASRDTGHFYEQYF
TRBJ2-7 . TRBV7-9 . 13 TGTGCCAGCAGCTTAGCCAGCTACTACGAGCAGTACTTC CASSLASYYEQYF
TRBJ2-1 TRBD2 TRBV6-1 many 13 TGTGCCAGCAGGCCAGCGGGGAACAATGAGCAGTTCTTC CASRPAGNNEQFF
TRBJ2-1 . TRBV7-8 many 12 TGTGCCAGCAGCTTACTAGCGCCTGAGCAGTTCTTC CASSLLAPEQFF
TRBJ2-1 . TRBV13 . 15 TGTGCCAGCAGCCAGCCGGCGGACTGGGGCGCTGAGCAGTTCTTC CASSQPADWGAEQFF
TRBJ2-1 . TRBV9 few 16 TGTGCCAGCAGCGTAGACGGCGGGACCCGCTACAATGAGCAGTTCTTC CASSVDGGTRYNEQFF
TRBJ1-2 TRBD1 TRBV29-1 . 13 TGCAGCGTTTCAGGGGGGGAGAACTATGGCTACACCTTC CSVSGGENYGYTF
TRBJ2-3 . TRBV20-1 many 15 TGCAGTGCTCGGGGAGCGGGCCCTTACACAGATACGCAGTATTTT CSARGAGPYTDTQYF
TRBJ2-5 TRBD2 TRBV7-9 few 17 TGTGCCAGCAGCTCCACTAGCGGGAGGCCCTCCCAAGAGACCCAGTACTTC CASSSTSGRPSQETQYF
TRBJ2-7 TRBD1 TRBV9 many 13 TGTGCCAGCAGTTCGACAGGGGGCTTCGAGCAGTACTTC CASSSTGGFEQYF
TRBJ2-7 . TRBV30 . 11 TGTGCCTGGAGTGTACGTGGCAGGGGGGACTTC CAWSVRGRGDF
TRBJ2-1 TRBD1 TRBV10-3 many 15 TGTGCCACCGCAGACAGGGTTTATGATGACAATGAGCAGTTCTTC CATADRVYDDNEQFF